This TCR beta chain was captured by sequencing in a study of OX40 agonist ivuxolimab in advanced cancers. Study results and caveats: Among the lowest levels of clonal expansion were found in partial responders at 0.1-3.0 mg/kg. Researchers report that CD8+ T cells had, on average, more expanded clones than CD4+.

Profiling relied on immunoSEQ multiplex PCR, and the TCRdb table lists in-frame clones only, not all of them. This sample has some 83,000 clones; 84% occur once, and the top ten carry around 7.3%. In germline, CDR1 is SGHVS, CDR2 FQNEAQ. Trimming at V came to 3 bases and at J to 5 bases, leaving 10 bases not matched to a gene. There are 16 residues in the CDR3. Autoimmune disease history or systemic immunosuppression meant exclusion. Peripheral blood came from all dose cohorts at three timepoints. This clone was detected only once. Its antigen is currently unknown. The sequence came from an adult with an advanced solid tumor such as melanoma, head and neck, liver or kidney cancer. J is TRBJ2-1 and V is TRBV7-8; 7 bases match TRBD2. The sequencing used CD4+ or CD8+ T cells sorted from blood, collected in a trial of the OX40 agonist ivuxolimab. CDR3 protein: CASSFPTSTSHNEQFF. The CDR3 coding sequence is TGTGCCAGCAGCTTCCCGACTAGCACCTCTCACAATGAGCAGTTCTTC.